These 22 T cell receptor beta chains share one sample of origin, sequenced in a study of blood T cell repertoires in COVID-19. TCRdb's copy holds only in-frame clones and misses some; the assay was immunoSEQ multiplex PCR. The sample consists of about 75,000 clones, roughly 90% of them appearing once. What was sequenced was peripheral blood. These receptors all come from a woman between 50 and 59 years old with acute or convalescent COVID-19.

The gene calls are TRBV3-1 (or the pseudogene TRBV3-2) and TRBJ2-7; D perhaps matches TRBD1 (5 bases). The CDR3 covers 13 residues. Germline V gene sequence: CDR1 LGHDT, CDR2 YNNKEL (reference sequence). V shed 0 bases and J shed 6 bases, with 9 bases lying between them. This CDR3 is CASSQDPRAEQYF. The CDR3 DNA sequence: TGTGCCAGCAGCCAAGATCCCAGGGCCGAGCAGTACTTC.

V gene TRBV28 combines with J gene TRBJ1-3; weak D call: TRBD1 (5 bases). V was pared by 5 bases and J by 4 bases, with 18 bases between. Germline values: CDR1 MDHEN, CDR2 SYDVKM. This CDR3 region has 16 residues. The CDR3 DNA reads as TGTGCCAGCAGTCTGACAACTGCGGGGACCGGAAACACCATATATTTT. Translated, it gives CASSLTTAGTGNTIYF.

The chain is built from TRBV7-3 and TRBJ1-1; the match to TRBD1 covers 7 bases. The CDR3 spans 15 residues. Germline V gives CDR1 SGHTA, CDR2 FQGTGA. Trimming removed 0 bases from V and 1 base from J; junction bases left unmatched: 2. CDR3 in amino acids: CASSLTGQQNTEAFF. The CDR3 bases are TGTGCCAGCAGCTTAACGGGACAGCAGAACACTGAAGCTTTCTTT.

The CDR3 DNA is TGTGCCAGTAGTGGGCGGGTGAGCTCCTATAATTCACCCCTCCACTTT. Residues: CASSGRVSSYNSPLHF. V gene TRBV19 combines with J gene TRBJ1-6; no reliable D call. Germline loops: CDR1 LNHDA, CDR2 SQIVND (reference sequence). CDR3 length: 16 amino acids. Between the trimmed V and J ends, which lost 5 bases and 0 bases, there was a span of 11 bases.

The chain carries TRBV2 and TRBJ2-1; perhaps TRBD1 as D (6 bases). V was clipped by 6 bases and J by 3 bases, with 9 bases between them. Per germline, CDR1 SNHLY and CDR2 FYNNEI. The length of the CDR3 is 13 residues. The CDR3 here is CASSRDNYNEQFF. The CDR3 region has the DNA TGTGCCAGCAGCCGGGACAACTACAATGAGCAGTTCTTC.

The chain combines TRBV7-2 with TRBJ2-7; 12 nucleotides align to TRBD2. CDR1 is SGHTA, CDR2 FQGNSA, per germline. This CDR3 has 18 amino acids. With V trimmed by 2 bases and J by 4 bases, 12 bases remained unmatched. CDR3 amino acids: CASSLRASGRATTYEQYF. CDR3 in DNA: TGTGCCAGCAGCTTACGGGCTAGCGGGAGGGCGACCACGTACGAGCAGTACTTC.

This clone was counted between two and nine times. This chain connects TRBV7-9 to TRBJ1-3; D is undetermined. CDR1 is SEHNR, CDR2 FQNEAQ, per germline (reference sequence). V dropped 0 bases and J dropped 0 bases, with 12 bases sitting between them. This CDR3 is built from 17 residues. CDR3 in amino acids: CASSLAAAKSSGNTIYF. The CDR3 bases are TGTGCCAGCAGCTTAGCGGCGGCAAAAAGCTCTGGAAACACCATATATTTT.

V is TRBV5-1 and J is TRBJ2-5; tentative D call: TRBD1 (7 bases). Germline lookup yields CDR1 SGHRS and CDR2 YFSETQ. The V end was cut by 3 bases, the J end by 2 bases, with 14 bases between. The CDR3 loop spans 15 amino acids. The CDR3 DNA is TGCGCCAGCAGCTCACAACAGGGGAGGCAAGAGACCCAGTACTTC. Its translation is CASSSQQGRQETQYF.

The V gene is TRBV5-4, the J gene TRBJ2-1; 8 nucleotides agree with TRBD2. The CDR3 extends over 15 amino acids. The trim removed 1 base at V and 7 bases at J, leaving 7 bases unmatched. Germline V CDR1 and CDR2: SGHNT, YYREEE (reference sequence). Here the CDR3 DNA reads TGTGCCAGCAGCTTGAGGGGAGCGGGAGTAAATGAGCAGTTCTTC. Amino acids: CASSLRGAGVNEQFF.

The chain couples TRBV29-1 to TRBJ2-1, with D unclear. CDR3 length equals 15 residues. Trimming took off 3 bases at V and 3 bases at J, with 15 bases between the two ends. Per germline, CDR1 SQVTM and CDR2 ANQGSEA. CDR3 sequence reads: CSVERGARSYNEQFF. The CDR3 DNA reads TGCAGCGTTGAGAGAGGTGCCCGCAGCTACAATGAGCAGTTCTTC.

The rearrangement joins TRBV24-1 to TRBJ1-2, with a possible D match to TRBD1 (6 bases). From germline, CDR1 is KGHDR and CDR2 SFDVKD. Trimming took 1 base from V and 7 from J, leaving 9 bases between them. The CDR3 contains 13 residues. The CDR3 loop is CATSDFSTGGYTF. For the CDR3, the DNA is TGTGCCACCAGTGATTTTTCGACAGGTGGCTACACCTTC.

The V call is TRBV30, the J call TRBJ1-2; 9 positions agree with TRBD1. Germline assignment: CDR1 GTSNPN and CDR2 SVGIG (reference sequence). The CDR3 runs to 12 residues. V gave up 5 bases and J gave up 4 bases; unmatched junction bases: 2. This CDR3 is CAWEDRGYGYTF. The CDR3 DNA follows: TGTGCCTGGGAGGACAGGGGCTATGGCTACACCTTC.

The CDR3 bases are TGTGCCACCAGTGATTCAGGGAGCAATCAGCCCCAGCATTTT. It encodes CATSDSGSNQPQHF. This chain connects TRBV24-1 to TRBJ1-5; tentatively, D is TRBD1 (5 bases). The CDR3 sequence is 14 residues long. The germline CDR1 and CDR2 sequences are KGHDR and SFDVKD. Deletions cut 2 bases from V and 1 base from J, with 5 bases between.

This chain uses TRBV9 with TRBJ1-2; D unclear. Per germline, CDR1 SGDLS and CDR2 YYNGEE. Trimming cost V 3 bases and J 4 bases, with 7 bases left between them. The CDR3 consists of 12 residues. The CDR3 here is CASSGTGYGYTF. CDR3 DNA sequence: TGTGCCAGCAGCGGAACGGGCTATGGCTACACCTTC.

The CDR3 loop is CASSQDSGGGETQYF. In DNA, the CDR3 is TGTGCCAGCAGCCAAGATTCGGGGGGCGGAGAGACCCAGTACTTC. V and J are TRBV14 and TRBJ2-5; a possible D gene is TRBD2 (7 bases). Trimming stripped 0 bases from V and 4 bases from J, with 12 bases between. In germline, CDR1 is SGHDN, CDR2 FVKESK. This CDR3 is 15 amino acids long.

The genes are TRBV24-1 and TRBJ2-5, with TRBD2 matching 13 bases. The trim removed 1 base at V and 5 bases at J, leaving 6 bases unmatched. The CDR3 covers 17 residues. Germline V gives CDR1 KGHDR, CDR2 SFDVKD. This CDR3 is CATSDFTSGRAGETQYF. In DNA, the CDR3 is TGTGCCACCAGTGATTTTACTAGCGGGAGGGCCGGGGAGACCCAGTACTTC.

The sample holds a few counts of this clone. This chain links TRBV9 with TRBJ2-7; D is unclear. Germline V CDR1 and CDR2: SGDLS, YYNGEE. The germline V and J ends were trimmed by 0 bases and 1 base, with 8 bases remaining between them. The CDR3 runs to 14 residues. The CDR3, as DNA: TGTGCCAGCAGCGTAGGTTCAGAATCCTACGAGCAGTACTTC. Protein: CASSVGSESYEQYF.

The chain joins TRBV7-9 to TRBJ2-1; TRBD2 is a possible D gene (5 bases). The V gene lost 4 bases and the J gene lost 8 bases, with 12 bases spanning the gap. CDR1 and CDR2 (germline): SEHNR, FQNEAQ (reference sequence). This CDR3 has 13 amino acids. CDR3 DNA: TGTGCCAGCAGCTCAGGAGGTTACGATGAGCAGTTCTTC. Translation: CASSSGGYDEQFF.

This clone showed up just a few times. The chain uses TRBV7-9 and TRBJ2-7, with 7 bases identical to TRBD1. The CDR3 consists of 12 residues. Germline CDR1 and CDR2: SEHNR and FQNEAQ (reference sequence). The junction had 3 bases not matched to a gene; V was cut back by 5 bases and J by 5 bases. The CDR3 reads CASSDRDDEQYF. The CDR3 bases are TGTGCCAGCAGCGACAGGGACGACGAGCAGTACTTC. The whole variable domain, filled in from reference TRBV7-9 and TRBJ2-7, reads DTGVSQNPRHKITKRGQNVTFRCDPISEHNRLYWYRQTLGQGPEFLTYFQNEAQLEKSRLLSDRFSAERPKGSFSTLEIQRTEQGDSAMYLCASSDRDDEQYFGPGTRLTVT.

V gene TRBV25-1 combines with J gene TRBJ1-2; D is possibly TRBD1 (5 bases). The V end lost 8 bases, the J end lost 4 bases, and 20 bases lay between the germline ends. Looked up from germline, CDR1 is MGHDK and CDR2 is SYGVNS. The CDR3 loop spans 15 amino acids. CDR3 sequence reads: CASGSREAGLYGYTF. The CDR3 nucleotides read TGTGCCAGCGGCTCCAGGGAGGCAGGACTCTATGGCTACACCTTC.

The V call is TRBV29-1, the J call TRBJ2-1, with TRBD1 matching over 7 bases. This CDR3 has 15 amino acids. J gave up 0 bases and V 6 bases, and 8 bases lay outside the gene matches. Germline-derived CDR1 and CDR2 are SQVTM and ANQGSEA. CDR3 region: CSVSRGSSSYNEQFF. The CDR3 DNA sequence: TGCAGCGTCTCCAGGGGGAGCAGCTCCTACAATGAGCAGTTCTTC.

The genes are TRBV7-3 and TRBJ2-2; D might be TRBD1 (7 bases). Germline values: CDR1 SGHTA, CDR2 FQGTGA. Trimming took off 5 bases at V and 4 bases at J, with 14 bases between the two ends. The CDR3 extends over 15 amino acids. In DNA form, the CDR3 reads TGTGCCAGCAGCCTAGGGACAGCGGGCACCGGGGAGCTGTTTTTT. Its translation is CASSLGTAGTGELFF.